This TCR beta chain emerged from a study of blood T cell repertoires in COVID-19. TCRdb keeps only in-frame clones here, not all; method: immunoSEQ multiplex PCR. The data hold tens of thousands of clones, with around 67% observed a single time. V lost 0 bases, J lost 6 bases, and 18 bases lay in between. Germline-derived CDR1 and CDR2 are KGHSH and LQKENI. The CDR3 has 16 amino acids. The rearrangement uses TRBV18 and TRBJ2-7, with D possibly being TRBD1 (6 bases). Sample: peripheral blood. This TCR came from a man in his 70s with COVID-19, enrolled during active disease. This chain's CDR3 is CASSPPAFTGHLEQYF. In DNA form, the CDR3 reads TGTGCCAGCTCACCACCTGCCTTTACAGGGCATCTCGAGCAGTACTTC.